The clone carrying this T cell receptor (beta chain) appeared a few times. In the source study's methods: Estimated nucleated cell counts came from reference gene primer amplification. Assay used: immunoSEQ multiplex PCR; TCRdb lists only in-frame clones, some missing. V, J and clone size derive from that table, while D and trimming were established from the DNA sequence. The top ten clones hold roughly 9.6% of a sample with almost 50,000 clones, about 71% of them seen once. This specimen comes from a study of blood T cell repertoires in COVID-19. CDR3 length: 14 amino acids. Germline V gives CDR1 SGDLS, CDR2 YYNGEE. V lost 0 bases, J lost 2 bases, and 8 bases lay in between.

The V gene is TRBV9, the J gene TRBJ1-2; weak D call: TRBD1 (5 bases). This TCR came from a woman in her 70s with acute or convalescent COVID-19. Sequencing input: peripheral blood. The CDR3 loop is CASSVAGGNYGYTF. Here the CDR3 DNA reads TGTGCCAGCAGCGTAGCCGGGGGGAACTATGGCTACACCTTC.